Included here is one T cell receptor (beta chain) sequence, with context. Its antigen remains unidentified. These data originate in a study of cytomegalovirus exposure and HLA in healthy donors. The donors gave bone marrow, and they were healthy. Study conclusions and caveats: In an earlier analysis, productive rearrangement rates for most beta V segments clustered near 87% or 30%. TCR beta sequences reportedly predicted most subjects' HLA-A and HLA-B alleles accurately. Presence/absence analyses supposed approximately even sequencing depth among donors.

Germline CDR1 WNHNN, CDR2 SYGVQD (reference sequence). Trimming shortened V by 4 bases and J by 7 bases, and 23 bases separated the two germline ends. The CDR3 has 17 amino acids. PCR involved 60 Vbeta and 13 Jbeta primers. Measured with immunoSEQ multiplex PCR; TCRdb has only the in-frame clones, and not every one. This sample's table reports about 140,000 clones. The clonotype comes from a woman under 30 in good health and CMV-seronegative. This sequence joins TRBV10-1 and TRBJ2-4; D gene ambiguous. The sequencing input was PBMCs. The CDR3 here is CASSVSFRPRRLNIQYF. The DNA of the CDR3 is TGCGCCAGCAGTGTATCCTTCAGGCCCCGTCGGTTGAACATTCAGTACTTC.